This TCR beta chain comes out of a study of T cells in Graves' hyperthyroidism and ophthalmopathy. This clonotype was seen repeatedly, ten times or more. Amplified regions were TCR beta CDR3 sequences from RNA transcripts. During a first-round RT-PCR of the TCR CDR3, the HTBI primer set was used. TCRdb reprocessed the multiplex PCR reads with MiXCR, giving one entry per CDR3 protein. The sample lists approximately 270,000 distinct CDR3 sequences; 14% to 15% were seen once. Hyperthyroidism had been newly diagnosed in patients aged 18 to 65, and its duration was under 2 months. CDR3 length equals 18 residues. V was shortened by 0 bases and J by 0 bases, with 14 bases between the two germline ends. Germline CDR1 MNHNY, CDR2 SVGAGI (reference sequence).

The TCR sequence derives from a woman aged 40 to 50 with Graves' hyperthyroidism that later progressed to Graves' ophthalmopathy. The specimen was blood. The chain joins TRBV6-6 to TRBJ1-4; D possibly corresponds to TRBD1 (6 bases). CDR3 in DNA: TGTGCCAGCAGTTACTCGAGGGGACACTCTGCAACTAATGAAAAACTGTTTTTT. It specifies CASSYSRGHSATNEKLFF.